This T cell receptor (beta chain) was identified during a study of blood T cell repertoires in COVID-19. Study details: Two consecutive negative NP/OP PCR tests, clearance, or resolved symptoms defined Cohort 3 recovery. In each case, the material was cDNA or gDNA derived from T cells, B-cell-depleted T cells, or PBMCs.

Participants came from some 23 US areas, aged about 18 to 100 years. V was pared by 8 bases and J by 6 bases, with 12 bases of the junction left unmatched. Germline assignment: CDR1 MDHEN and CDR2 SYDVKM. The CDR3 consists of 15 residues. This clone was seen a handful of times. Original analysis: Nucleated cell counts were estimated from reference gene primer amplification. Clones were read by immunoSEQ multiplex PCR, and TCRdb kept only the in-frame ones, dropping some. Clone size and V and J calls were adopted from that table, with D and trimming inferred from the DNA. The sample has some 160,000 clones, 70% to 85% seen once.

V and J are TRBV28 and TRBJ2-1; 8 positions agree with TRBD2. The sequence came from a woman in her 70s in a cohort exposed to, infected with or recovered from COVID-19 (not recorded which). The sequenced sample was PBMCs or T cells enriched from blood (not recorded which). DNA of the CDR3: TGTGCCAGCTGCACCGGGACTAGGGGGGTCAATGAGCAGTTCTTC. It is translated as CASCTGTRGVNEQFF.